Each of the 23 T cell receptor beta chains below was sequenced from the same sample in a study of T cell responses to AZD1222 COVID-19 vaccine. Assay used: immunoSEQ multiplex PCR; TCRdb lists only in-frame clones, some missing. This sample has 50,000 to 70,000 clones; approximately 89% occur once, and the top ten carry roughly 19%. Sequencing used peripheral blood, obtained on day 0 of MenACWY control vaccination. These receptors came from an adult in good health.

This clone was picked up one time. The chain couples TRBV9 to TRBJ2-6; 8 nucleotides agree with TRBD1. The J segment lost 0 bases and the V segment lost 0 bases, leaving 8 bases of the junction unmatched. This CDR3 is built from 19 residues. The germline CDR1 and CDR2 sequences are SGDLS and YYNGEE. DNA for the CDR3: TGTGCCAGCAGCGTAGGAGGAGGACAGGGTCTCTCTGGGGCCAACGTCCTGACTTTC. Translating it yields CASSVGGGQGLSGANVLTF.

The CDR3 sequence is CASTLSNGRDGYGYTF. The DNA of the CDR3 is TGTGCCAGCACCCTTTCTAACGGGAGGGATGGCTATGGCTACACCTTC. V and J are TRBV28 and TRBJ1-2; D gene unclear. Germline V CDR1 and CDR2: MDHEN, SYDVKM. V gave up 7 bases and J gave up 4 bases, with 22 bases separating them. CDR3 length: 16 residues.

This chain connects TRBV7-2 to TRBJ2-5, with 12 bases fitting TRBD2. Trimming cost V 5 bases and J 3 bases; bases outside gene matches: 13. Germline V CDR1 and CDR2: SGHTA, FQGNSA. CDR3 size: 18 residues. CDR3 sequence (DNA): TGTGCCAGCAGCCCACGGGGGGGCCGACTAGCGGGAGAAGAGACCCAGTACTTC. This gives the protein CASSPRGGRLAGEETQYF.

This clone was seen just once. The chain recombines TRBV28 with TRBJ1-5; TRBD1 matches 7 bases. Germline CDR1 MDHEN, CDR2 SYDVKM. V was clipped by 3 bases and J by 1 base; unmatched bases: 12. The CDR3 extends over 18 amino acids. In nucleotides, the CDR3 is TGTGCCAGCAGTTTGAAGTCAGGGGGAAGGAGGAGCAATCAGCCCCAGCATTTT. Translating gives CASSLKSGGRRSNQPQHF.

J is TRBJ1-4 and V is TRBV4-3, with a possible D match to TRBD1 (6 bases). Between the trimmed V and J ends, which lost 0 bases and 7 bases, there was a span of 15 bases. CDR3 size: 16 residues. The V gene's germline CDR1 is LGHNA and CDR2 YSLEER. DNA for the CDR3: TGCGCCAGCAGCCAAGATTACCCAGGGGTCCTTGAAAAACTGTTTTTT. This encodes CASSQDYPGVLEKLFF.

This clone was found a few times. The CDR3 bases are TGTGCCTGGAAGACAGAACGTAACTATGGCTACACCTTC. Translation gives CAWKTERNYGYTF. The chain joins TRBV30 to TRBJ1-2; tentatively, D is TRBD1 (5 bases). Per germline, CDR1 GTSNPN and CDR2 SVGIG (reference sequence). Trimming cost V 4 bases and J 1 base, with 10 bases left between them. The CDR3 covers 13 residues.

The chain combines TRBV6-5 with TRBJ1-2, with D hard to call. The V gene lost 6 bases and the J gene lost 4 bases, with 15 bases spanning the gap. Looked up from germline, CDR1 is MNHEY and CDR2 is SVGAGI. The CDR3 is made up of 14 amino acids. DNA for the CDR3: TGTGCCAGCAGCAAGGACCGAGCCCCCTATGGCTACACCTTC. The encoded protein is CASSKDRAPYGYTF.

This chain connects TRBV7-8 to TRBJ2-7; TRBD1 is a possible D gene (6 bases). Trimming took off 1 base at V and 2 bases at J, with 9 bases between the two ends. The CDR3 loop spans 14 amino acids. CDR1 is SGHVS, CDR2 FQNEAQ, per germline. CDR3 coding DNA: TGTGCCAGCAGCTTAGTGGCAGGGGCCTACGAGCAGTACTTC. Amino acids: CASSLVAGAYEQYF.

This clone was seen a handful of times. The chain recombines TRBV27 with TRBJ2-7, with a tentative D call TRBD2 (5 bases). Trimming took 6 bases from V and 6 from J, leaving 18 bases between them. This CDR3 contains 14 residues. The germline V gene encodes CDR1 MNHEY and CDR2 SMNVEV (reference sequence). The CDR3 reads CASRQLRDSFEQYF. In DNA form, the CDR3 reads TGTGCCAGCAGGCAATTGAGGGATTCGTTCGAGCAGTACTTC.

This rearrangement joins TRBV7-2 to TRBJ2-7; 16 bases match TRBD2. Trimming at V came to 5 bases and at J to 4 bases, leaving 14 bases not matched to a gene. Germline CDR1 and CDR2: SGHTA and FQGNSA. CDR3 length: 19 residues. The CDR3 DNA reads TGTGCCAGCAGCAAGGGACTAGCGGGAGGGCCCAAAAGAGGATACGAGCAGTACTTC. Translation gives CASSKGLAGGPKRGYEQYF.

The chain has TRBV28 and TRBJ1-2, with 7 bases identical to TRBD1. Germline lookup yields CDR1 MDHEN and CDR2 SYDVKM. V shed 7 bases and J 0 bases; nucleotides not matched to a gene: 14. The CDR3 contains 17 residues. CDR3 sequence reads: CASTPAGQARSNYGYTF. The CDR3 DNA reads TGTGCCAGCACTCCTGCCGGACAGGCCAGATCTAACTATGGCTACACCTTC.

The CDR3 nucleotides are TGTGCCACCAGCAGACTAGCGACAGGGCAGGATGAGCAGTTCTTC. Protein sequence: CATSRLATGQDEQFF. The gene calls are TRBV15 and TRBJ2-1, with D tentatively TRBD1 (7 bases). The CDR3 loop spans 15 amino acids. Trimming stripped 2 bases from V and 8 bases from J, with 16 bases between. Germline assignment: CDR1 LNHNV and CDR2 YYDKDF (reference sequence).

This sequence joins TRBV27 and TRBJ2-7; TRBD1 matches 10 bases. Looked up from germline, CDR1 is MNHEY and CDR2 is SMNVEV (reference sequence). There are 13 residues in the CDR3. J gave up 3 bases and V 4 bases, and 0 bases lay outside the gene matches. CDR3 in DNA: TGTGCCAGCAGTTGGGACAGGGGCTACGAGCAGTACTTC. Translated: CASSWDRGYEQYF.

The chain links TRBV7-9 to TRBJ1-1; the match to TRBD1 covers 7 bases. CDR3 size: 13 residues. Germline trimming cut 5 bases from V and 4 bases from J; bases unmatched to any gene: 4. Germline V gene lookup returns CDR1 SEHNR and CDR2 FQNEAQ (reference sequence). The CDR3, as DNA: TGTGCCAGCAGCACCACAGGGGCCACTGAAGCTTTCTTT. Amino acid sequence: CASSTTGATEAFF.

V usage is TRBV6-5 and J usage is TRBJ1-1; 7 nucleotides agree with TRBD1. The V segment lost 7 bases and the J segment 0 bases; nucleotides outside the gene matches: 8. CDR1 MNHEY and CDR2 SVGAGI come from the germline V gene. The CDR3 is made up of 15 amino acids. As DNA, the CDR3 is TGTGCCAGCACTAAGGCCAGGGGGATGAACACTGAAGCTTTCTTT. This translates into CASTKARGMNTEAFF.

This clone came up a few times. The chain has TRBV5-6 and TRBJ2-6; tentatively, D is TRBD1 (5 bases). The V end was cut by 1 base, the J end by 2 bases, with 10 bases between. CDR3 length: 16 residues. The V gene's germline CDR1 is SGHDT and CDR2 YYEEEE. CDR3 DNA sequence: TGTGCCAGCAGCTTGTCCCCCAGGGCTGGGGCCAACGTCCTGACTTTC. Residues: CASSLSPRAGANVLTF.

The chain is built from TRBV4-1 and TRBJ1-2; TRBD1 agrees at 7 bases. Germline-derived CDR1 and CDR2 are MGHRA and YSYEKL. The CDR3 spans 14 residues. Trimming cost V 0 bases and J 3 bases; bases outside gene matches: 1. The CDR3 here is CASSQERGHYGYTF. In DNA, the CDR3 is TGCGCCAGCAGCCAAGAAAGGGGGCACTATGGCTACACCTTC.

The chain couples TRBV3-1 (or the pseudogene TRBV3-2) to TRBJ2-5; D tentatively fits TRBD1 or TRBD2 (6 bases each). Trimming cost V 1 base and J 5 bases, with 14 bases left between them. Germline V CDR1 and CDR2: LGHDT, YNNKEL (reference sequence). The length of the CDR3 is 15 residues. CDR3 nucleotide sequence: TGTGCCAGCAGCCAAGGCCCGGGGGCGGGGGAGACCCAGTACTTC. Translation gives CASSQGPGAGETQYF.

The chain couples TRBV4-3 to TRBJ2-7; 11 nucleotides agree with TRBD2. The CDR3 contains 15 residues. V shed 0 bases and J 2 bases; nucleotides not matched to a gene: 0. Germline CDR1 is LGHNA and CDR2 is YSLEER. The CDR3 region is CASSQELAGAYEQYF. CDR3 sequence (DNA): TGCGCCAGCAGCCAAGAACTAGCGGGAGCCTACGAGCAGTACTTC.

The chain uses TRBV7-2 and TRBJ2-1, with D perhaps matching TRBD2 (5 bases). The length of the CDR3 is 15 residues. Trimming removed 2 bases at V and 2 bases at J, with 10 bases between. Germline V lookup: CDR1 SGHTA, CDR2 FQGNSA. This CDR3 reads CASSLRGIAYNEQFF. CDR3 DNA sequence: TGTGCCAGCAGCTTACGGGGTATCGCCTACAATGAGCAGTTCTTC. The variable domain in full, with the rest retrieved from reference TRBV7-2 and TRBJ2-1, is GAGVSQSPSNKVTEKGKDVELRCDPISGHTALYWYRQSLGQGLEFLIYFQGNSAPDKSGLPSDRFSAERTGGSVSTLTIQRTQQEDSAVYLCASSLRGIAYNEQFFGPGTRLTVL.

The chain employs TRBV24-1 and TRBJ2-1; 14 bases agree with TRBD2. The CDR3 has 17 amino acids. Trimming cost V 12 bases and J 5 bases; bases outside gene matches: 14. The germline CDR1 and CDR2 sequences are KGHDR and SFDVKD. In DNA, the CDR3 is TGTGCCGCGTCGACTAGCGGGAGGGCCGAAGGCCACAATGAGCAGTTCTTC. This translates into CAASTSGRAEGHNEQFF.

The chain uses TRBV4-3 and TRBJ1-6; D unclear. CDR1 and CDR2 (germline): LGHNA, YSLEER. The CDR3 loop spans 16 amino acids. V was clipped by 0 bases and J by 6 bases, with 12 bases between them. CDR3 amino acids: CASSQDGGSTNSPLHF. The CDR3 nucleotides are TGCGCCAGCAGCCAAGATGGCGGGTCGACTAATTCACCCCTCCACTTT.

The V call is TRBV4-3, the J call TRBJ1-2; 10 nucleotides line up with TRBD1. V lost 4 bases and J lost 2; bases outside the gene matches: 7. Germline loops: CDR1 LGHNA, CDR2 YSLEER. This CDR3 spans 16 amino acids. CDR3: CASSPDRGRTNYGYTF. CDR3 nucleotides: TGCGCCAGCAGCCCCGACAGGGGGCGCACAAACTATGGCTACACCTTC.